This TCR beta chain was profiled in a study of blood T cell repertoires in COVID-19. Study background: Donors in the United States, Italy and Spain gave samples during acute or convalescent COVID-19. T cells, B-cell-depleted T cells, or PBMCs provided the cDNA or gDNA that served as material.

Authors' analysis steps: Scientists estimated how many nucleated cells there were by amplifying reference gene primers. The method was immunoSEQ multiplex PCR; TCRdb's version includes in-frame clones alone and lacks a portion of them. V, J and clone size were drawn from that table, and D and trimming were deduced from the DNA. The sample shows roughly 140,000 clones, approximately 89% of them seen only once. V lost 1 base and J 10 bases, leaving 10 bases between the germline ends. Per germline, CDR1 KGHSH and CDR2 LQKENI. CDR3 length equals 12 residues. The sequence came from a human donor in a cohort sampled during active COVID-19. The sample was peripheral blood. The rearrangement uses TRBV18 and TRBJ1-1, with D possibly being TRBD1 (5 bases). The CDR3 is CASSPRGGGAFF. The CDR3 nucleotides are TGTGCCAGCTCACCACGGGGGGGTGGAGCTTTCTTT. Full variable domain (missing parts from reference TRBV18 and TRBJ1-1): NAGVMQNPRHLVRRRGQEARLRCSPMKGHSHVYWYRQLPEEGLKFMVYLQKENIIDESGMPKERFSAEFPKEGPSILRIQQVVRGDSAAYFCASSPRGGGAFFGQGTRLTVV.